A selection of T cell receptor beta chains follows, all from one sample in a study of early T cells in non-severe SARS-CoV-2 infection. Each CDR3 protein is one row after TCRdb ran MiXCR on the 5' RACE reads. The table records tens of thousands of distinct CDR3 sequences, 5% to 7% of them present only once. The specimen sequenced was whole blood. The receptors shown here come from an adult who was a healthcare worker with PCR-confirmed SARS-CoV-2 infection or an uninfected control (not recorded which). CDR3s include the opening cysteine and the closing phenylalanine or tryptophan. The D gene is left open where the match is weak. Not all rows give a size; the values are once, few, many and, for expanded clones, a class.

clone_size j_call d_call v_call cdr3_aa cdr3_nt
many TRBJ2-7 - TRBV4-2 CASSQDHSGPSSYEQYF TGTGCCAGCAGCCAAGATCATTCCGGACCGAGCTCCTACGAGCAGTACTTC
many TRBJ2-2 - TRBV9 CASSLGLYNTGELFF TGTGCCAGCAGCCTGGGACTCTATAACACCGGGGAGCTGTTTTTT
few TRBJ2-3 - TRBV7-3 CASSSTNAYSDTQYF TGTGCCAGCAGCTCGACGAACGCCTACTCGGATACGCAGTATTTT
many TRBJ2-7 - TRBV6-2/TRBV6-3 CASSVVNTLYEQYF TGTGCCAGCAGTGTGGTCAATACGCTGTACGAGCAGTACTTC
many TRBJ2-7 TRBD2 TRBV5-1 CASSRRDYDEQYF TGCGCCAGCAGCAGACGGGACTACGACGAGCAGTACTTC
few TRBJ2-1 TRBD1 TRBV2 CASSSTGGKIF TGTGCCAGCAGTTCGACAGGGGGCAAGATCTTC
few TRBJ1-1 - TRBV5-1 CASSSTHMNTEAFF TGCGCCAGCAGCTCGACTCATATGAACACTGAAGCTTTCTTT
many TRBJ1-2 - TRBV18 CASSGGTYGYTF TGTGCCAGCTCAGGGGGGACCTATGGCTACACCTTC
few TRBJ1-1 - TRBV6-2/TRBV6-3 CASSWRGNTEAFF TGTGCCAGCAGTTGGCGCGGGAACACTGAAGCTTTCTTT
few TRBJ2-1 TRBD1 TRBV7-3 CASSLDRGPYNEQFF TGTGCCAGCAGCCTCGACAGGGGGCCCTACAATGAGCAGTTCTTC
many TRBJ1-5 TRBD1 TRBV7-8 CASNLGQGFQPQHF TGTGCCAGCAACCTTGGACAGGGTTTTCAGCCCCAGCATTTT
many TRBJ1-2 - TRBV29-1 CSVGNYGYTF TGCAGCGTTGGAAACTATGGCTACACCTTC
many TRBJ1-2 - TRBV6-2/TRBV6-3 CASNLNRPGDYGYTF TGTGCCAGCAACCTTAACAGGCCCGGGGACTATGGCTACACCTTC
many TRBJ2-2 - TRBV7-2 CASSLLGAGSTGELFF TGTGCCAGCAGCTTACTTGGCGCTGGCTCAACCGGGGAGCTGTTTTTT
many TRBJ1-6 TRBD1 TRBV5-4 CASSLDRGQPLHF TGTGCCAGCAGCTTGGACAGGGGACAACCCCTCCACTTT
many TRBJ1-6 - TRBV19 CASSTRNSPLHF TGTGCCAGTAGTACCCGGAATTCACCCCTCCACTTT
few TRBJ1-6 - TRBV4-2 CASSQGLTEFNSPLHF TGTGCCAGCAGCCAAGGGTTGACGGAGTTTAATTCACCCCTCCACTTT
- TRBJ2-5 - TRBV9 CASSAPGLQETQYF TGTGCCAGCAGCGCGCCGGGACTGCAAGAGACCCAGTACTTC
- TRBJ2-3 - TRBV14 CASSRHPGRVGNTDTQYF TGTGCCAGCAGCCGCCACCCTGGACGGGTCGGTAACACAGATACGCAGTATTTT
few TRBJ2-1 TRBD2 TRBV15 CATSREVGLAGGEQFF TGTGCCACCAGCAGAGAGGTCGGACTAGCGGGGGGTGAGCAGTTCTTC
- TRBJ2-1 - TRBV9 CASSVGSSVSYNEQFF TGTGCCAGCAGCGTAGGAAGTAGCGTCAGTTACAATGAGCAGTTCTTC